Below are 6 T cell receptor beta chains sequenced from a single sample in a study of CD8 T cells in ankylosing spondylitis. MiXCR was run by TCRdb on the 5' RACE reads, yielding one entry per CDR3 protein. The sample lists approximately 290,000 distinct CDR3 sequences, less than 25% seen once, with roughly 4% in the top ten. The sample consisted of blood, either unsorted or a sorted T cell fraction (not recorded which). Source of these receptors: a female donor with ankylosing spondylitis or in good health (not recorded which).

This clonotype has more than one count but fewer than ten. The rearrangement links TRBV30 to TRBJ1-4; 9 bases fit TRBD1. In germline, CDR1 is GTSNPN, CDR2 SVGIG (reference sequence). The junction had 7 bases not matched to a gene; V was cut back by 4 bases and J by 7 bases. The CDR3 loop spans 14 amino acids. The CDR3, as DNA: TGTGCCTGGAAACCAGAGGACAGGGGTGAAAAACTGTTTTTT. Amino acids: CAWKPEDRGEKLFF.

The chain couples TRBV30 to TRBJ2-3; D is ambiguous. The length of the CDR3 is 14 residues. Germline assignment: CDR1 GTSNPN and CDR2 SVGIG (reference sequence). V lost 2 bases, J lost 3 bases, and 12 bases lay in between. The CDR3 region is CAWSPPDRTDTQYF. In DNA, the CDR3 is TGTGCCTGGAGTCCCCCGGATAGAACAGATACGCAGTATTTT.

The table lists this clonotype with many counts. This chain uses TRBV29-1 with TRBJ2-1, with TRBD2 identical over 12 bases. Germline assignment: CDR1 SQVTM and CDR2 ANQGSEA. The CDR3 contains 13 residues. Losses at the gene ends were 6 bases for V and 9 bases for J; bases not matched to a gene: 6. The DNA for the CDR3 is TGCAGCGTAAGACTAGCGGGAGACGCTGAGCAGTTCTTC. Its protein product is CSVRLAGDAEQFF.

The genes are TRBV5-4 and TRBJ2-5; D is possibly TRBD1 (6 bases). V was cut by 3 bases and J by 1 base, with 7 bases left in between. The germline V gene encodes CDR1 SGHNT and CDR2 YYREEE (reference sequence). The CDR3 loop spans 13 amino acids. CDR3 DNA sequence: TGTGCCAGCAGCTGGACAGTCCAAGAGACCCAGTACTTC. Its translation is CASSWTVQETQYF.

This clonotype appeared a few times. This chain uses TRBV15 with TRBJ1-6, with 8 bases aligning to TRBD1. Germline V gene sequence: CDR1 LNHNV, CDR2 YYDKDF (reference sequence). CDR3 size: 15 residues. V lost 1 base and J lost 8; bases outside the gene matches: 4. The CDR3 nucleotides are TGTGCCACCAGCAGAGCGGGACAGGCGTATTCACCCCTCCACTTT. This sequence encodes CATSRAGQAYSPLHF.

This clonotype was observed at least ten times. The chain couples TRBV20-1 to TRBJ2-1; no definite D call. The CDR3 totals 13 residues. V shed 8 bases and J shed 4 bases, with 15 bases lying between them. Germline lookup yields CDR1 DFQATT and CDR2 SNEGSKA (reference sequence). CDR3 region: CSTGPLGYNEQFF. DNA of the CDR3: TGCAGTACCGGCCCCCTAGGTTACAATGAGCAGTTCTTC.